This TCR beta chain was documented in a study of blood T cells in healthy people across ages. For the second PCR, which ran for 7 to 11 cycles, a sample-barcoded 5' primer and a J-beta primer mix were used. TCRdb re-analysed the 5' RACE reads in MiXCR, keeping a single row per CDR3 protein. The sample has 1.6 million or so distinct CDR3 sequences, about 32% seen once. Trimming took 4 bases from V and 10 from J, leaving 12 bases between them. The CDR3 contains 12 residues. Per germline, CDR1 LGHNA and CDR2 YNFKEQ. On this clonotype: Its antigen is still unknown.

Study results and limitations: PBMC samples, being unsorted, prevented any conclusive comparison of naive and antigen-experienced cells.

Material for sequencing was blood. This receptor was obtained from a woman in her 30s in good health. The gene calls are TRBV4-2 and TRBJ2-3; D gene uncertain. CDR3 in amino acids: CASSPSRNPQYF. The CDR3 bases are TGTGCCAGCAGCCCATCTCGGAATCCGCAGTATTTT.